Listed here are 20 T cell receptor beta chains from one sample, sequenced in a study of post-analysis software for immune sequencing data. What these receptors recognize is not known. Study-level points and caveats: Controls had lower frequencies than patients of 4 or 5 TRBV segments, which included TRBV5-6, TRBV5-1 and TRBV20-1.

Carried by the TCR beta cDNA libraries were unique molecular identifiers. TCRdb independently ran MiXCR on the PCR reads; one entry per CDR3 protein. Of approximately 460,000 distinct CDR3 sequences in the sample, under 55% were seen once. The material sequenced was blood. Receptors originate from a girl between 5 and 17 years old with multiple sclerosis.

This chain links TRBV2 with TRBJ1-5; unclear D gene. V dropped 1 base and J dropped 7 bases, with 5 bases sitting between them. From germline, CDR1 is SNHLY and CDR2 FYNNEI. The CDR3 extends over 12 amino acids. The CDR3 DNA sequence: TGTGCCAGCAGTGAAGTGGTACAGCCCCAGCATTTT. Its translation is CASSEVVQPQHF.

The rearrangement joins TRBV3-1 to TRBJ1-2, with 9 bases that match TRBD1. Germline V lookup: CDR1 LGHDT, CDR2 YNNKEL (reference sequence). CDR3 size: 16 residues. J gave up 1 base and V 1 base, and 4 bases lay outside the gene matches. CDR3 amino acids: CASSQGTGAVNYGYTF. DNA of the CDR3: TGTGCCAGCAGCCAAGGGACAGGGGCCGTTAACTATGGCTACACCTTC. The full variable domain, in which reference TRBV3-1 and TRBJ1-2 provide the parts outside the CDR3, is DTAVSQTPKYLVTQMGNDKSIKCEQNLGHDTMYWYKQDSKKFLKIMFSYNNKELIINETVPNRFSPKSPDKAHLNLHINSLELGDSAVYFCASSQGTGAVNYGYTFGSGTRLTVV.

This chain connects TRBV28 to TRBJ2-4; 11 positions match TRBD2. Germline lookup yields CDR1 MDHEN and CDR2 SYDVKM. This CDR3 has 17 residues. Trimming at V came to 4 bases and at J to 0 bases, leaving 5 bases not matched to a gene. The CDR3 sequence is CASSSSGLAGAKNIQYF. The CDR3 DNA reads TGTGCCAGCAGTTCCAGCGGACTAGCGGGAGCCAAAAACATTCAGTACTTC.

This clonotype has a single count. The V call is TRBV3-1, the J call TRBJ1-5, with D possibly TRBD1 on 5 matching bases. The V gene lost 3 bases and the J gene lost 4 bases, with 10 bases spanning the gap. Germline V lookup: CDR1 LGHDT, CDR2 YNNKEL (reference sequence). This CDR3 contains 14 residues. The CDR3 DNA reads TGTGCCAGCAGCCAGGGGCTTCAGAATCAGCCCCAGCATTTT. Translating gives CASSQGLQNQPQHF.

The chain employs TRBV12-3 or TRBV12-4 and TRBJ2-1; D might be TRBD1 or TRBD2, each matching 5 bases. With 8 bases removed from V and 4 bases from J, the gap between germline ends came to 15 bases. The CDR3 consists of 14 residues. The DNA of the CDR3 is TGTGCCAGCGGGTGGGGGACGCTATACAATGAGCAGTTCTTC. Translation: CASGWGTLYNEQFF.

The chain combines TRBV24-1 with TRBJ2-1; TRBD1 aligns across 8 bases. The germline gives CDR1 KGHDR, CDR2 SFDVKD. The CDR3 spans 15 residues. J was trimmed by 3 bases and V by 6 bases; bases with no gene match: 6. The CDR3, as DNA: TGTGCCACCAGTAGGCAGGGGGCGTACTACAATGAGCAGTTCTTC. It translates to CATSRQGAYYNEQFF.

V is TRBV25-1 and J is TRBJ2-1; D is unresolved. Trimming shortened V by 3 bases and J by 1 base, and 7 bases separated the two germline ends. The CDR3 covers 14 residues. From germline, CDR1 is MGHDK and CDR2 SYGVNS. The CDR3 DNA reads TGTGCCAGCAGTGATTCTATTTCCTACAATGAGCAGTTCTTC. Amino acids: CASSDSISYNEQFF.

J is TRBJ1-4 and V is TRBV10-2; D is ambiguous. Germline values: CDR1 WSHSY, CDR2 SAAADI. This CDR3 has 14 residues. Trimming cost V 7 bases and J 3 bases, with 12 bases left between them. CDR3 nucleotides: TGCGCCAGCACCAACGGCGGGCCTAATGAAAAACTGTTTTTT. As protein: CASTNGGPNEKLFF.

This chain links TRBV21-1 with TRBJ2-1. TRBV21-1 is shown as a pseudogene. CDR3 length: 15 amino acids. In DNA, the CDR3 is TGTGCCAGCAGCCGAGGTAAGGTTTTCTACAATGAGCAGTTCTTC. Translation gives CASSRGKVFYNEQFF.

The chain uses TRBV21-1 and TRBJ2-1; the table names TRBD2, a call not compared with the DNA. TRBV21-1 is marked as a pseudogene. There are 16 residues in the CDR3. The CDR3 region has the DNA TGTGCCAGCATCCCTCTCGAGCGGGAGGGCCGCGATGAGCAGTTCTTC. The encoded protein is CASIPLEREGRDEQFF.

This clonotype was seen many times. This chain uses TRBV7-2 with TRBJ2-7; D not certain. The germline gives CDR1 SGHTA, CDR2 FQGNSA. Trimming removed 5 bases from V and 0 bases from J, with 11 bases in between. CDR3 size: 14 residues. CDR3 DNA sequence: TGTGCCAGCAGCCAAGGATTGTCCTCCTACGAGCAGTACTTC. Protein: CASSQGLSSYEQYF.

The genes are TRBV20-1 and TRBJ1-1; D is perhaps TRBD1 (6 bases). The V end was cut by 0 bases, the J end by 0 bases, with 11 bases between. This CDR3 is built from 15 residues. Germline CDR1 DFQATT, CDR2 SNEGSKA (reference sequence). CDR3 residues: CSARDPTGLNTEAFF. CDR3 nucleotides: TGCAGTGCTAGAGATCCAACAGGGTTGAACACTGAAGCTTTCTTT.

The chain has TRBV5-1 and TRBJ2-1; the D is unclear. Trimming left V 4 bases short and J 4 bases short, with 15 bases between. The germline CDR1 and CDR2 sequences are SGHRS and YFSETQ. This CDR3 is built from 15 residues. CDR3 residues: CASSQGEFTYNEQFF. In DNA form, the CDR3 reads TGCGCCAGCAGCCAAGGAGAATTTACATACAATGAGCAGTTCTTC.

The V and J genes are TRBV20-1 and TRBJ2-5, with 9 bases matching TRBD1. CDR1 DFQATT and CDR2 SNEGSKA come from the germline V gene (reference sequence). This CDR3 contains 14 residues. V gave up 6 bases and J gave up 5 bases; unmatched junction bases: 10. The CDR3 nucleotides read TGCAGTGCCCCCCGAAAGACAGGGGGGGAGACCCAGTACTTC. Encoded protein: CSAPRKTGGETQYF.

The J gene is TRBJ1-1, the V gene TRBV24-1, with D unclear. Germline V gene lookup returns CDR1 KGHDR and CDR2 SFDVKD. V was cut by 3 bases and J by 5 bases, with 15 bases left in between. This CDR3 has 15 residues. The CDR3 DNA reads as TGTGCCACCAGTGATGGGCAGACCGGTCGTACTGAAGCTTTCTTT. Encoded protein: CATSDGQTGRTEAFF.

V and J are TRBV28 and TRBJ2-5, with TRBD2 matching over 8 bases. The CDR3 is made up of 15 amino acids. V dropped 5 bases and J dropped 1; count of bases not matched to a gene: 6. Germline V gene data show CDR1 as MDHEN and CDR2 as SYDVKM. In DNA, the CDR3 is TGTGCCAGCAGTCCCGGGGGGGAGGCCCAAGAGACCCAGTACTTC. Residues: CASSPGGEAQETQYF.

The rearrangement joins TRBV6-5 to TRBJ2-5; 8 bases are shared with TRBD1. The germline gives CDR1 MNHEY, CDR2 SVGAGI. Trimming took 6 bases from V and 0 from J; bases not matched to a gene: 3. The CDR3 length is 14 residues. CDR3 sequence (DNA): TGTGCCAGCAGAAAGGGACAGGACCAAGAGACCCAGTACTTC. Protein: CASRKGQDQETQYF.

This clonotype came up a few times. The CDR3 protein is CASSLKSWVVHEQYF. DNA of the CDR3: TGCGCCAGCAGTCTGAAGTCCTGGGTGGTCCACGAGCAGTACTTC. The chain is built from TRBV5-1 and TRBJ2-7; unclear D gene. The CDR3 loop spans 15 amino acids. Trimming left V 5 bases short and J 5 bases short, with 20 bases between. Per the germline V gene, CDR1 is SGHRS and CDR2 is YFSETQ.

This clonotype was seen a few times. CDR3 region: CASSPGGFGQSYEQYF. CDR3 bases: TGTGCCAGCAGCCCGGGAGGGTTTGGGCAGTCCTACGAGCAGTACTTC. The chain combines TRBV7-9 with TRBJ2-7; 8 positions match TRBD2. V lost 5 bases, J lost 1 base, and 10 bases stayed unmatched. Germline CDR1 SEHNR, CDR2 FQNEAQ (reference sequence). This CDR3 is built from 16 residues.

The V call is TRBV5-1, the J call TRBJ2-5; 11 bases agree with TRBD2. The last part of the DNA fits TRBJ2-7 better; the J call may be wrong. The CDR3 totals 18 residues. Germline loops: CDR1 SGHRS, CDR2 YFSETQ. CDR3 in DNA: TGCGCCAGCAGCCTAAGGACTAGCGGGTGGGAAGCCGACTACGAGCAGTACTTC. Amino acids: CASSLRTSGWEADYEQYF.